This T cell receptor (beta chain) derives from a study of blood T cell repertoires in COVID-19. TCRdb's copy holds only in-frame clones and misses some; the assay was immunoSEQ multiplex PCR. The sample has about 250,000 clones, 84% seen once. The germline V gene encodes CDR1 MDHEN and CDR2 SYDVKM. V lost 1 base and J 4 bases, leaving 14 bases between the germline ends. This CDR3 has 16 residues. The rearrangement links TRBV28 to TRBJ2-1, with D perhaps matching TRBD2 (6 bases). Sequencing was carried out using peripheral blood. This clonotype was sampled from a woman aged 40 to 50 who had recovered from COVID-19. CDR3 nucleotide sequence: TGTGCCAGCAGTTTATCCGGACTAAGGTTATACAATGAGCAGTTCTTC. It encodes CASSLSGLRLYNEQFF.